These T cell receptor beta chains were read from a single sample in a study of naive and memory T cell subsets. TCRdb recomputed calls from the 5' RACE reads with MiXCR, one row per CDR3 protein. The sample lists just over 25,000 distinct CDR3 sequences, roughly 23% occurring once. The receptors originated from a female donor in good health. Each CDR3 is given with its conserved first and last residue. Fields, in order: V gene, D gene, clone size, J gene, CDR3 DNA, CDR3 protein. The D gene is left open where the match is weak. Clone size is given for some rows only: seen once, a few or many times, or a class if the clone is expanded.

>TRBV2|.|medium-sized|TRBJ2-1
TGTGCCAGCAAAGAGCAGTTCTTC
CASKEQFF
>TRBV29-1|.|many|TRBJ2-6
TGCAGCGTGAACTCTGGGGCCAACGTCCTGACTTTC
CSVNSGANVLTF
>TRBV29-1|.|many|TRBJ1-2
TGCAGCGTTGATGGGGGATCTGGCTACACCTTC
CSVDGGSGYTF
>TRBV20-1|.|many|TRBJ2-3
TGCAGTGCTAGAGGGCAGCGGAAAGATACGCAGTATTTT
CSARGQRKDTQYF
>TRBV7-2|TRBD1|medium-sized|TRBJ1-5
TGTGCCAGCAGCTTAGGCAGGGGGATCAATCAGCCCCAGCATTTT
CASSLGRGINQPQHF
>TRBV20-1|.|.|TRBJ1-1
TGCAGTGCTAGAGATGCGGGGATGAACACTGAAGCTTTCTTT
CSARDAGMNTEAFF
>TRBV6-5|.|few|TRBJ2-7
TGTGCCAGCAGAACAAGGACCTACGAGCAGTACTTC
CASRTRTYEQYF
>TRBV5-1|.|many|TRBJ2-3
TGCGCCAGCAGCTTGGCTAGATCAGATACGCAGTATTTT
CASSLARSDTQYF
>TRBV29-1|.|medium-sized|TRBJ1-1
TGCAGCGTTGACAGGGGCACTGAAGCTTTCTTT
CSVDRGTEAFF
>TRBV20-1|.|many|TRBJ2-3
TGCAGTGCTAGCCCACCGCGTGGGGGCTTTCTGGGTACGCAGTATTTT
CSASPPRGGFLGTQYF
>TRBV20-1|TRBD2|few|TRBJ2-7
TGCAGTGTAGAGCGGAGGCCGGGACTAGCAGTGAACGAGCAGTACTTC
CSVERRPGLAVNEQYF